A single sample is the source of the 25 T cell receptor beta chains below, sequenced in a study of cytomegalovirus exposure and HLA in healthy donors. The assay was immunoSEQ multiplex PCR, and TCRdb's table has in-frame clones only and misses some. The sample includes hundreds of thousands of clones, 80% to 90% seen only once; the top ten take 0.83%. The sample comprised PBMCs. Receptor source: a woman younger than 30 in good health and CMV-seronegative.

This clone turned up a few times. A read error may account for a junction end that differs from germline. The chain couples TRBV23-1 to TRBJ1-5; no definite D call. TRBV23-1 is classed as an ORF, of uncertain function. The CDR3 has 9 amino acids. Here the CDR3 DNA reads TGTCCGGGTAATCAGCCCCAGCATTTT. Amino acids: CPGNQPQHF.

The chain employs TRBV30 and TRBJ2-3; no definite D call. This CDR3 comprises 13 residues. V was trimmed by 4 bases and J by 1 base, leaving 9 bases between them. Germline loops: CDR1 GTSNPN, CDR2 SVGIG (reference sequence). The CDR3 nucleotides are TGTGCCTGGAAGATTACAGGCACAGATACGCAGTATTTT. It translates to CAWKITGTDTQYF.

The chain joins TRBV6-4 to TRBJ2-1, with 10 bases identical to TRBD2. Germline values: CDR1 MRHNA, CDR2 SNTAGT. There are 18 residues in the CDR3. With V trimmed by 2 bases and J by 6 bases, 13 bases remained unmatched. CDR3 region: CASSDGPLLAGVPNEQFF. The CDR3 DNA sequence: TGTGCCAGCAGTGACGGGCCCTTGCTAGCGGGAGTTCCCAATGAGCAGTTCTTC.

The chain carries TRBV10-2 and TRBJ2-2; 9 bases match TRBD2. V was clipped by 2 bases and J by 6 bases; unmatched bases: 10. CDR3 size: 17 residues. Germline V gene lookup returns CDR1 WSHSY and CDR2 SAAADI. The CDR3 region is CASSEEAAGGNAGELFF. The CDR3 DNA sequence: TGCGCCAGCAGTGAGGAGGCGGCGGGAGGGAATGCCGGGGAGCTGTTTTTT.

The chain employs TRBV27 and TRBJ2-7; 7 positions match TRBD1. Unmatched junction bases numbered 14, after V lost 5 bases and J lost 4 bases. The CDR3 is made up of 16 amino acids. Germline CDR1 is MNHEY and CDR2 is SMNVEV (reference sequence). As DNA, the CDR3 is TGTGCCAGCAGTAAACGAGGGACAGAGAGAACTTACGAGCAGTACTTC. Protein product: CASSKRGTERTYEQYF.

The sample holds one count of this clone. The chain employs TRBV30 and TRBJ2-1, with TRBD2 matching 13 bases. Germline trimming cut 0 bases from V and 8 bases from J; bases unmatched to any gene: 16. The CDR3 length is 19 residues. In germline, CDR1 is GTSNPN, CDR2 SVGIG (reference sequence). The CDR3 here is CAWSVPPQLAGGPRYEQFF. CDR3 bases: TGTGCCTGGAGTGTACCCCCTCAACTAGCGGGAGGGCCTCGGTATGAGCAGTTCTTC.

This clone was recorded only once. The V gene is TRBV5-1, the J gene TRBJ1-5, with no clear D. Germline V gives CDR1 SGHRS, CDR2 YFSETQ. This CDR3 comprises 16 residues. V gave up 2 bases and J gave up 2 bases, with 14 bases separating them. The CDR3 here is CASSFPILDGNQPQHF. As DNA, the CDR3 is TGCGCCAGCAGCTTTCCTATTTTAGATGGCAATCAGCCCCAGCATTTT.

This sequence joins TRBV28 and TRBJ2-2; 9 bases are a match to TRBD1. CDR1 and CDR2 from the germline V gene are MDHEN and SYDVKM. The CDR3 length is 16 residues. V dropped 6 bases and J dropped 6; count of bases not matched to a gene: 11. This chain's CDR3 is CASRAQGAIMAGELFF. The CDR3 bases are TGTGCCAGCAGGGCACAGGGGGCGATTATGGCCGGGGAGCTGTTTTTT.

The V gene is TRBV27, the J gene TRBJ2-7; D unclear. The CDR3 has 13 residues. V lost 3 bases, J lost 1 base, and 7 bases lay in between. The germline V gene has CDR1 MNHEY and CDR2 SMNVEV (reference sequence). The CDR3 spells CASSFQNSYEQYF. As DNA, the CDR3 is TGTGCCAGCAGTTTTCAGAATTCCTACGAGCAGTACTTC.

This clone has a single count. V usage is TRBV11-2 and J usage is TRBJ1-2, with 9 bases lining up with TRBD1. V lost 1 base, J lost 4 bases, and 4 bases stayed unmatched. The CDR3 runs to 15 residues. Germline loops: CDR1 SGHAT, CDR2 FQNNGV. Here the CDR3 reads CASSLGTGVGYGYTF. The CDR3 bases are TGTGCCAGCAGCTTAGGGACAGGGGTTGGCTATGGCTACACCTTC.

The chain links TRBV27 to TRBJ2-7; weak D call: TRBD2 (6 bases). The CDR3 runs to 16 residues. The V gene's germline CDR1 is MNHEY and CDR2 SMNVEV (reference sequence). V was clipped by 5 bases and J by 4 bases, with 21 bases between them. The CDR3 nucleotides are TGTGCCAGCAGTCACTACAGTGGTCTAGCGAAATACGAGCAGTACTTC. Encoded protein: CASSHYSGLAKYEQYF.

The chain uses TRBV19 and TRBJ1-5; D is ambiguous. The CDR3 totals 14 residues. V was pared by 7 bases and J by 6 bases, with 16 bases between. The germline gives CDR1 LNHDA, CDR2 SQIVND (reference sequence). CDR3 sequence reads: CASTIFAAAQPQHF. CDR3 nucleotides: TGTGCCAGTACCATTTTCGCAGCGGCTCAGCCCCAGCATTTT. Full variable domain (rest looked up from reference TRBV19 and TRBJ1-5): DGGITQSPKYLFRKEGQNVTLSCEQNLNHDAMYWYRQDPGQGLRLIYYSQIVNDFQKGDIAEGYSVSREKKESFPLTVTSAQKNPTAFYLCASTIFAAAQPQHFGDGTRLSIL.

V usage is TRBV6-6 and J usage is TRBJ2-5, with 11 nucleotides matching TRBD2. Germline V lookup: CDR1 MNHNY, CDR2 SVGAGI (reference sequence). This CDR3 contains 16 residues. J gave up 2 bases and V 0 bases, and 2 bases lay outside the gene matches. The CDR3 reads CASSYSVAGGQETQYF. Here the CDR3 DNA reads TGTGCCAGCAGTTACTCGGTAGCGGGGGGGCAAGAGACCCAGTACTTC.

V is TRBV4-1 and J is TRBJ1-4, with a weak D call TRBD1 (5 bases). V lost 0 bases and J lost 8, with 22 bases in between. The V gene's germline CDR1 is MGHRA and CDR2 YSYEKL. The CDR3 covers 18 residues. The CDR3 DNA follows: TGCGCCAGCAGCCAAGAAATCCGGTTTGGGGGGAGCGGAGAAAAACTGTTTTTT. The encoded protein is CASSQEIRFGGSGEKLFF.

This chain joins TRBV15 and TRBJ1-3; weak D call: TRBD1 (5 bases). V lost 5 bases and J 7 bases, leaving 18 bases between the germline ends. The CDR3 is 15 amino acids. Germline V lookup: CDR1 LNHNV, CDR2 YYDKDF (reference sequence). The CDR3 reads CATSSTGTFGNTIYF. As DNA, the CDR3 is TGTGCCACCAGCTCCACCGGGACTTTCGGCAACACCATATATTTT.

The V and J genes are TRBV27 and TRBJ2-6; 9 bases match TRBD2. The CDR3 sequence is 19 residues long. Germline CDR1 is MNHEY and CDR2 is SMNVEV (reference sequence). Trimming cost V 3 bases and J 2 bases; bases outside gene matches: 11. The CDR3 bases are TGTGCCAGCAGTTTTCGGAGATTAGCGGGAGATGCTGGGGCCAACGTCCTGACTTTC. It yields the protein CASSFRRLAGDAGANVLTF.

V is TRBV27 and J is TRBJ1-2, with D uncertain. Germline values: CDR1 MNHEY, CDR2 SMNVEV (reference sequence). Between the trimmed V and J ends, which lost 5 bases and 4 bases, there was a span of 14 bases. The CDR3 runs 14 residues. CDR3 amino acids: CASSRSRSRYGYTF. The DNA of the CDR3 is TGTGCCAGCAGTAGAAGTCGGTCCCGCTATGGCTACACCTTC.

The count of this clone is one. This CDR3 reads CASSLGRESEAFF. Here the CDR3 DNA reads TGTGCCAGCAGTTTGGGGAGGGAATCTGAAGCTTTCTTT. This chain connects TRBV28 to TRBJ1-1; D is unresolved. The CDR3 spans 13 residues. V was cut by 3 bases and J by 6 bases, with 11 bases left in between. CDR1 is MDHEN and CDR2 is SYDVKM in the germline V gene.

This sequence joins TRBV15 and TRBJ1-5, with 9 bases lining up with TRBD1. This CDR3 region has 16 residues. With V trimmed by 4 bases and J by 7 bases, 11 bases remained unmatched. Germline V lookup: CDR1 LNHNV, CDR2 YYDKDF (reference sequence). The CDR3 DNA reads TGTGCCACCAGCACCTCACAGGGGGCAAGTAGCCAGCCCCAGCATTTT. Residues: CATSTSQGASSQPQHF. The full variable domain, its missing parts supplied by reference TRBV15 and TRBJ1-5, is DAMVIQNPRYQVTQFGKPVTLSCSQTLNHNVMYWYQQKSSQAPKLLFHYYDKDFNNEADTPDNFQSRRPNTSFCFLDIRSPGLGDTAMYLCATSTSQGASSQPQHFGDGTRLSIL.

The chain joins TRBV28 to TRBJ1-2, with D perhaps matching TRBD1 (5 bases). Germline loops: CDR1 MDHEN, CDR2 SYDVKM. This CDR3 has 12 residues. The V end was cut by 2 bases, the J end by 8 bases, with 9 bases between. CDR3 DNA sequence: TGTGCCAGCAGTTTAGGCAGGGAAGGCTACACCTTC. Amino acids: CASSLGREGYTF.

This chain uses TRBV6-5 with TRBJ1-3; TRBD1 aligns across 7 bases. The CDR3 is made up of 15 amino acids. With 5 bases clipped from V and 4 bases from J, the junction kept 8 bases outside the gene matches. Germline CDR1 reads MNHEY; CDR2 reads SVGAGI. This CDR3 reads CASSNRGIGGNTIYF. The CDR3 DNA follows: TGTGCCAGCAGTAACAGGGGAATCGGAGGAAACACCATATATTTT.

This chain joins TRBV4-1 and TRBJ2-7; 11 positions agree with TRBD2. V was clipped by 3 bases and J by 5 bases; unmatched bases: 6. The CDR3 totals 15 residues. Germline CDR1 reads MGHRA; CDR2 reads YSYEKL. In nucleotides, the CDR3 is TGCGCCAGCAGCCAGACGACTAGCGGGAATCACGAGCAGTACTTC. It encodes CASSQTTSGNHEQYF.

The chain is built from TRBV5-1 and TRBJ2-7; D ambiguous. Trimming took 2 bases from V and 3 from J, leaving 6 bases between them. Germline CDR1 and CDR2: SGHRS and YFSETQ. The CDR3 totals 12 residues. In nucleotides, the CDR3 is TGCGCCAGCAGCTTTCTTATCTACGAGCAGTACTTC. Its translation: CASSFLIYEQYF.

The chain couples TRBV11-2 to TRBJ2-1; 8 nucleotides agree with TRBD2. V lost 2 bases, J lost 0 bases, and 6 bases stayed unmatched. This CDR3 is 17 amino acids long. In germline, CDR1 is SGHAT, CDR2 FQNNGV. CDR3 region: CASSLLAGGLSYNEQFF. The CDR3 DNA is TGTGCCAGCAGCTTATTGGCGGGAGGTCTCTCCTACAATGAGCAGTTCTTC.

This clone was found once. In DNA form, the CDR3 reads TGTGCCAGCAGCTTGGAGACTAGGGCAGATACGCAGTATTTT. This codes for CASSLETRADTQYF. The chain couples TRBV5-6 to TRBJ2-3, with D perhaps TRBD2 (6 bases). The germline V and J ends were trimmed by 0 bases and 4 bases, with 9 bases remaining between them. This CDR3 has 14 residues. CDR1 and CDR2 from the germline V gene are SGHDT and YYEEEE.